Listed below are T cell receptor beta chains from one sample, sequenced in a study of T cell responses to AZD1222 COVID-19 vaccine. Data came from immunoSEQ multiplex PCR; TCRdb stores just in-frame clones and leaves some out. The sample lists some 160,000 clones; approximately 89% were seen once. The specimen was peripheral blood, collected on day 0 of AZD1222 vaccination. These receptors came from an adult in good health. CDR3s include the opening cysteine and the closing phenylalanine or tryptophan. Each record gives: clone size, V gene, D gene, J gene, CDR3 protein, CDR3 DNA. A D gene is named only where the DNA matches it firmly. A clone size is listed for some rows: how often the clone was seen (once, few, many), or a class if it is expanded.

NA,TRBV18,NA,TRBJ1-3,CASSPAGALTGNTIYF,TGTGCCAGCTCACCTGCCGGGGCCCTTACTGGAAACACCATATATTTT
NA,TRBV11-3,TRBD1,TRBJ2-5,CASSLVGQGARETQYF,TGTGCCAGCAGCTTAGTGGGACAGGGGGCCCGAGAGACCCAGTACTTC
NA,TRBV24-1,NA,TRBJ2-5,CATSTNGLPWAQYF,TGTGCCACCAGTACAAATGGGCTCCCTTGGGCCCAGTACTTC
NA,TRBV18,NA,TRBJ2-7,CASSPASGRSYEQYF,TGTGCCAGCTCACCAGCCAGCGGGCGGTCCTACGAGCAGTACTTC
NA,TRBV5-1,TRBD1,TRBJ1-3,CASSLAKGQGSNTIYF,TGCGCCAGCAGCTTGGCCAAAGGACAGGGGTCAAACACCATATATTTT
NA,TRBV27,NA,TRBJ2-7,CASSRQLISSYEQYF,TGTGCCAGCAGTCGACAGCTTATAAGCTCCTACGAGCAGTACTTC
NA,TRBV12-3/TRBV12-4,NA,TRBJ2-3,CASYMGDTQYF,TGTGCCAGCTACATGGGGGATACGCAGTATTTT
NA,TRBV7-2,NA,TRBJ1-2,CASSSRGGLSYGYTF,TGTGCCAGCAGCTCCCGGGGAGGCCTATCCTATGGCTACACCTTC
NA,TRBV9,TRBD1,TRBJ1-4,CASSVDRGELFF,TGTGCCAGCAGCGTGGACAGGGGGGAACTGTTTTTT
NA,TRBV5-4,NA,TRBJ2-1,CASSTTGPNEQFF,TGTGCCAGCAGCACAACAGGGCCCAATGAGCAGTTCTTC
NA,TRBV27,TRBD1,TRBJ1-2,CASSLSWTGPYGYTF,TGTGCCAGCAGTTTATCGTGGACAGGGCCGTATGGCTACACCTTC
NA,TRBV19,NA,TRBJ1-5,CASSIDSRAPQHF,TGTGCCAGTAGTATAGATAGCCGGGCGCCCCAGCATTTT
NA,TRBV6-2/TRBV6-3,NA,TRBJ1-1,CASSGNTEAFF,TGTGCCAGCAGTGGGAACACTGAAGCTTTCTTT
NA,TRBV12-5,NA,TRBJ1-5,CASGPFGSTQPQHF,TGTGCTAGTGGCCCGTTTGGGTCTACTCAGCCCCAGCATTTT
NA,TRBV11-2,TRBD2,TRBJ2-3,CASSLSGRAGDTQYF,TGTGCCAGCAGCTTAAGCGGGAGGGCCGGAGATACGCAGTATTTT
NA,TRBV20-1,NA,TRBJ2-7,CSVPAGVEQYF,TGCAGTGTCCCGGCAGGAGTCGAGCAGTACTTC
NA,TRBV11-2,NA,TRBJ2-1,CASSNLGRRAVNEQFF,TGTGCCAGCAGCAATTTAGGCCGGAGGGCGGTCAATGAGCAGTTCTTC
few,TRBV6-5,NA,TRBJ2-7,CASKQSTRGPEQYF,TGTGCCAGCAAACAGTCAACCCGGGGCCCCGAGCAGTACTTC
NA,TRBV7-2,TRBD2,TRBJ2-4,CASSSGGRAGDIQYF,TGTGCCAGCAGCTCCGGCGGGAGGGCGGGAGACATTCAGTACTTC
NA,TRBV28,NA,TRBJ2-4,CASHSDSLRDIQYF,TGTGCCAGCCATTCGGACTCCCTCAGAGACATTCAGTACTTC
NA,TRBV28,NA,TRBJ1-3,CASSLSIRGDKGSGNTIYF,TGTGCCAGCAGTTTATCAATCCGAGGGGACAAAGGCTCTGGAAACACCATATATTTT
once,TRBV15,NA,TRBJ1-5,CATSRDYGGINQPQHF,TGTGCCACCAGCAGAGATTATGGGGGTATCAATCAGCCCCAGCATTTT
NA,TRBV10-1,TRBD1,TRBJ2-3,CASMRQGADTQYF,TGCGCCAGCATGAGGCAGGGGGCAGATACGCAGTATTTT
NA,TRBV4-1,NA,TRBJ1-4,CASSQGGFGGREKLFF,TGCGCCAGCAGCCAAGGAGGGTTCGGGGGGCGAGAAAAACTGTTTTTT
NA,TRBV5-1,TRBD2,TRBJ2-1,CASSFLAGGGPYEQFF,TGCGCCAGCAGTTTCCTAGCGGGGGGCGGGCCCTATGAGCAGTTCTTC
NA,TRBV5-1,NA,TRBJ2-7,CASSPDSYEQYF,TGCGCCAGCAGCCCCGACTCCTACGAGCAGTACTTC
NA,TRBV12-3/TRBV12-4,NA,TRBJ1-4,CASRWTVFGELFF,TGTGCCAGCCGATGGACGGTTTTCGGGGAACTGTTTTTT
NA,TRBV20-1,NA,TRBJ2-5,CSAWRSETQYF,TGCAGTGCTTGGAGGTCAGAGACCCAGTACTTC
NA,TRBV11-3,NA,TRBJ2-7,CASPLSQALSYEQYF,TGTGCCAGCCCCCTAAGTCAGGCCCTCTCCTACGAGCAGTACTTC
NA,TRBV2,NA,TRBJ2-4,CASSEQAKNIQYF,TGTGCCAGCAGCGAACAGGCTAAAAACATTCAGTACTTC
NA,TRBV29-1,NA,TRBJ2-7,CSVEDQYEQYF,TGCAGCGTTGAAGATCAATACGAGCAGTACTTC
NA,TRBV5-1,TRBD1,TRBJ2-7,CASSDTTGTGSSYEQYF,TGCGCCAGCAGTGACACTACCGGGACAGGGAGCTCCTACGAGCAGTACTTC
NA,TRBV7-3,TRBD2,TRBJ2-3,CASSRSGGTDTQYF,TGTGCCAGCAGCCGTAGCGGGGGCACAGATACGCAGTATTTT
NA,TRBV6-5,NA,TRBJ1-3,CASMSRSSGNTIYF,TGTGCCAGCATGAGCAGGTCCTCTGGAAACACCATATATTTT
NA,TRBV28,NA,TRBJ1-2,CASGRKDSFYNYGYTF,TGTGCCAGCGGTAGGAAGGACAGTTTTTATAACTATGGCTACACCTTC
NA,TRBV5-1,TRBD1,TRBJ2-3,CASSRDSHSTIDTQYF,TGCGCCAGCAGTAGGGACAGCCACTCCACAATAGATACGCAGTATTTT
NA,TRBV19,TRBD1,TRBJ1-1,CASRQGREMNTEAFF,TGTGCCAGTCGACAGGGCCGTGAAATGAACACTGAAGCTTTCTTT
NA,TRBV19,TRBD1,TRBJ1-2,CASSDHRTGAVGYTF,TGTGCCAGTAGCGATCACCGGACAGGGGCGGTTGGCTACACCTTC
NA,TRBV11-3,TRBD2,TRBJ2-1,CASTPGAGGYEQFF,TGTGCCAGCACCCCAGGGGCGGGAGGGTATGAGCAGTTCTTC
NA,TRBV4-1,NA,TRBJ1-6,CASSQEGAGSNSPLHF,TGCGCCAGCAGCCAAGAGGGGGCAGGGTCCAATTCACCCCTCCACTTT
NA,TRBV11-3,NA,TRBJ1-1,CASSLDPPRVNTEAFF,TGTGCCAGCAGCTTAGACCCCCCTCGGGTGAACACTGAAGCTTTCTTT
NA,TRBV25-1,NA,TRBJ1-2,CASSGSQGLHGYTF,TGTGCCAGCAGTGGTTCTCAGGGGCTCCATGGCTACACCTTC
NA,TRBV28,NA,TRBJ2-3,CASTTDTDTQYF,TGTGCCAGCACGACAGACACAGATACGCAGTATTTT